Detailed here is one T cell receptor (beta chain). Its cognate antigen is unknown. Hyperthyroidism in the patients, aged 18 to 65, was newly diagnosed and under 2 months in duration. Lactation, pregnancy, other autoimmune disease or uncontrolled infection led to exclusion of patients. Together with thyroid ultrasound, orbital computed tomography, serum thyroxine and TRAb, clinical symptoms were used for diagnoses. Amplified regions were TCR beta CDR3 sequences from RNA transcripts. The study used the HTBI primer set for a first-round RT-PCR of the TCR CDR3. TCRdb redid the calling of the multiplex PCR reads with MiXCR, one entry per CDR3 protein. The sample records roughly 200,000 distinct CDR3 sequences, roughly a sixth being singletons. The record originates from a study of T cells in Graves' hyperthyroidism and ophthalmopathy. The study, taken as a whole, reports: In the blood, most expanded thyroid clonotypes above 0.001 appeared as well.

V dropped 5 bases and J dropped 4 bases, with 16 bases sitting between them. The CDR3 extends over 14 amino acids. Germline CDR1 is SGDLS and CDR2 is YYNGEE. The origin of this receptor is a woman in her fifties or sixties with Graves' hyperthyroidism. The sequenced material came from blood. V gene TRBV9 combines with J gene TRBJ2-7, with D perhaps TRBD1 or TRBD2 (7 bases each). CDR3 nucleotides: TGTGCCAGCAGTACGACAGGGACTAAATACGAGCAGTACTTC. It is translated as CASSTTGTKYEQYF.